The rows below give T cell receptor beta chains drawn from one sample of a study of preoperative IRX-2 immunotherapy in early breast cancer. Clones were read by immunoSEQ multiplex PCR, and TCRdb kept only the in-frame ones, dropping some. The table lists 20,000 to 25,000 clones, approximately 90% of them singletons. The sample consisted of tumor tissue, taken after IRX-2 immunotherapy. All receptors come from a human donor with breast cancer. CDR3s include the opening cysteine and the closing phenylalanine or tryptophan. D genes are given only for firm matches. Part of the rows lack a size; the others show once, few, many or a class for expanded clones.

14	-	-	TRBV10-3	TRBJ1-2	CAISEFEGGYGYTF	TGTGCCATCAGTGAGTTTGAGGGTGGCTATGGCTACACCTTC
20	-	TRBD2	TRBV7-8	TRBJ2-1	CASSSVGLAGGMSSYNEQFF	TGTGCCAGCAGCTCGGTCGGACTAGCGGGGGGGATGAGCTCCTACAATGAGCAGTTCTTC
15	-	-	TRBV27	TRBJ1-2	CASSLWGERNYGYTF	TGTGCCAGCAGTTTATGGGGCGAGAGAAACTATGGCTACACCTTC
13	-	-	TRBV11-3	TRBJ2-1	CASSFPQWHEQFF	TGTGCCAGCAGCTTCCCCCAATGGCATGAGCAGTTCTTC
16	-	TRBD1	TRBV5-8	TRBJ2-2	CASSRKSQGAYGELFF	TGTGCCAGCAGCCGTAAATCACAGGGGGCGTACGGGGAGCTGTTTTTT
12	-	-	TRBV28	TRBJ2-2	CASTRSPRELFF	TGTGCCAGCACCCGGTCCCCGCGGGAGCTGTTTTTT
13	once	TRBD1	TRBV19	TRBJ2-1	CASSRETRGRYFF	TGTGCCAGTAGCCGAGAGACCAGGGGGCGTTACTTCTTC
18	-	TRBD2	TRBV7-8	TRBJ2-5	CASSLRRGSGDPTGTQYF	TGTGCCAGCAGCTTACGTAGGGGTAGCGGGGACCCGACAGGAACCCAGTACTTC
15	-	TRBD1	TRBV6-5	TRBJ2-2	CASSYRDSNTGELFF	TGTGCCAGCAGTTACCGGGACAGCAACACCGGGGAGCTGTTTTTT
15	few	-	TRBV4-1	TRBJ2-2	CASSQSGRNTGELFF	TGCGCCAGCAGCCAATCCGGACGGAACACCGGGGAGCTGTTTTTT
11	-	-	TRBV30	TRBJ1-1	CAWSVNTEAFF	TGTGCCTGGAGTGTGAACACTGAAGCTTTCTTT
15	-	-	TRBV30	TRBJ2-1	CASNSLGVLGNEQFF	TGTGCCTCCAACTCCCTCGGGGTACTGGGCAATGAGCAGTTCTTC
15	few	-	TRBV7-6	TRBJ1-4	CASSSRGQVEEKLFF	TGTGCCAGCAGTTCTAGGGGTCAGGTAGAAGAAAAACTGTTTTTT
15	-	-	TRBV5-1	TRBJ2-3	CASSLGSIWSDTQYF	TGCGCCAGCAGCTTGGGGTCCATCTGGTCAGATACGCAGTATTTT
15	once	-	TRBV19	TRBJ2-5	CASSKGVSRQETQYF	TGTGCCAGTAGCAAGGGGGTTTCCCGTCAGGAGACCCAGTACTTC
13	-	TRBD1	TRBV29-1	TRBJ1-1	CSVLTGANTEAFF	TGCAGCGTCCTGACAGGGGCGAACACTGAAGCTTTCTTT
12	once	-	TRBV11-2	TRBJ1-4	CASSLAGGKLFF	TGTGCCAGCAGCTTAGCTGGCGGAAAACTGTTTTTT
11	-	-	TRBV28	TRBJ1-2	CASLDTYGYTF	TGTGCCAGCCTAGACACCTATGGCTACACCTTC
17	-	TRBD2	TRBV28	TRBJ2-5	CASSNGGVAGLQETQYF	TGTGCCAGCAGCAACGGGGGGGTAGCGGGGCTCCAAGAGACCCAGTACTTC
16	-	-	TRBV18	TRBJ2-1	CASSPRIGLEYNEQFF	TGTGCCAGCTCACCACGGATCGGTCTCGAGTACAATGAGCAGTTCTTC